The 13 T cell receptor beta chains below were found in one sample sequenced in a study of shared clonotypes between healthy human individuals. Sequencing was performed with immunoSEQ multiplex PCR; in TCRdb, only in-frame clones are kept and a portion is missing. This sample has roughly 2.6 million clones, with more than 80% found just once. The sequencing sample was made of naive CD4+ T cells sorted from blood. Documented subset: CD45RA+ positively selected. All receptors derive from a man aged 18 to 30 in good health.

In this sample, this clone turned up once. The J gene is TRBJ2-7, the V gene TRBV27; D is uncertain. Per the germline V gene, CDR1 is MNHEY and CDR2 is SMNVEV (reference sequence). V was trimmed by 2 bases and J by 3 bases, leaving 8 bases between them. There are 13 residues in the CDR3. CDR3 loop: CASSLGINYEQYF. The CDR3 DNA reads TGTGCCAGCAGTTTAGGGATAAACTACGAGCAGTACTTC.

A word on this clone: The sample contains more than one DNA sequence encoding this CDR3. CDR3 sequence (DNA): TGCGCCAGCAGCTTGGGGGGACTAGCGGGAGGGAGCTCCTACGAGCAGTACTTC. Its protein product is CASSLGGLAGGSSYEQYF. V gene TRBV5-1 combines with J gene TRBJ2-7, with 16 bases identical to TRBD2. The CDR3 length is 18 residues. Germline V gene lookup returns CDR1 SGHRS and CDR2 YFSETQ. The V segment lost 0 bases and the J segment 0 bases; nucleotides outside the gene matches: 3.

The chain has TRBV4-1 and TRBJ1-3; TRBD1 agrees at 7 bases. The V and J ends lost 4 bases and 1 base, in that order; junction bases with no gene match: 7. The CDR3 covers 16 residues. Germline V CDR1 and CDR2: MGHRA, YSYEKL. The CDR3 DNA reads as TGCGCCAGCAGCCTGGACAGGTCCTTATCTGGAAACACCATATATTTT. Its translation is CASSLDRSLSGNTIYF.

The chain is built from TRBV29-1 and TRBJ2-1; 9 nucleotides line up with TRBD2. This CDR3 is built from 16 residues. Germline loops: CDR1 SQVTM, CDR2 ANQGSEA. J lost 3 bases, V lost 1 base, and 7 bases had no gene match. The CDR3 protein is CSVEGGAGGLYNEQFF. In nucleotides, the CDR3 is TGCAGCGTTGAAGGTGGAGCGGGAGGCCTCTACAATGAGCAGTTCTTC.

The chain uses TRBV7-2 and TRBJ2-3, with 14 nucleotides matching TRBD2. The germline V gene has CDR1 SGHTA and CDR2 FQGNSA. The junction had 10 bases not matched to a gene; V was cut back by 5 bases and J by 6 bases. This CDR3 is 17 amino acids long. CDR3 residues: CASSHGLAGGLRDTQYF. For the CDR3, the DNA is TGTGCCAGCAGCCACGGACTAGCGGGGGGCCTAAGGGATACGCAGTATTTT.

This clone was picked up a small number of times. The genes are TRBV29-1 and TRBJ1-1; D uncertain. The germline gives CDR1 SQVTM, CDR2 ANQGSEA. V was pared by 3 bases and J by 0 bases, with 8 bases between. The length of the CDR3 is 13 residues. CDR3 sequence reads: CSVESIMNTEAFF. The CDR3 bases are TGCAGCGTTGAGTCCATCATGAACACTGAAGCTTTCTTT.

The chain is built from TRBV5-8 and TRBJ2-7; 7 bases line up with TRBD1. V gave up 2 bases and J gave up 3 bases; unmatched junction bases: 2. This CDR3 spans 13 amino acids. Looked up from germline, CDR1 is SGHTS and CDR2 is YDEGEE. The CDR3: CASSLYRGYEQYF. Here the CDR3 DNA reads TGTGCCAGCAGCTTATACAGGGGCTACGAGCAGTACTTC. The variable domain in full, completed from reference TRBV5-8 and TRBJ2-7, reads EAGVTQSPTHLIKTRGQQATLRCSPISGHTSVYWYQQALGLGLQFLLWYDEGEERNRGNFPPRFSGRQFPNYSSELNVNALELEDSALYLCASSLYRGYEQYFGPGTRLTVT.

The V gene is TRBV6-5, the J gene TRBJ2-7, with 9 nucleotides matching TRBD2. The CDR3 covers 13 residues. From germline, CDR1 is MNHEY and CDR2 SVGAGI. V lost 6 bases to trimming and J lost 4 bases; unmatched junction nucleotides: 4. CDR3 coding DNA: TGTGCCAGCAGGACTAGCGGAAAATACGAGCAGTACTTC. Translation: CASRTSGKYEQYF.

This clone was observed a single time. The chain combines TRBV7-2 with TRBJ2-5, with unresolved D. The CDR3 extends over 13 amino acids. The germline CDR1 and CDR2 sequences are SGHTA and FQGNSA. The V end lost 5 bases, the J end lost 2 bases, and 9 bases lay between the germline ends. The CDR3: CASSLTKQETQYF. DNA of the CDR3: TGTGCCAGCAGCCTAACTAAGCAAGAGACCCAGTACTTC.

The chain carries TRBV27 and TRBJ2-1, with 12 bases matching TRBD2. The CDR3 extends over 16 amino acids. Losses at the gene ends were 4 bases for V and 9 bases for J; bases not matched to a gene: 10. CDR1 is MNHEY and CDR2 is SMNVEV in the germline V gene (reference sequence). The CDR3 DNA follows: TGTGCCAGCAGTTCCCCGACTAGCGGGAGCAGGAGTGAGCAGTTCTTC. Its protein is CASSSPTSGSRSEQFF.

This chain uses TRBV19 with TRBJ1-5, with D possibly being TRBD1 (6 bases). Per the germline V gene, CDR1 is LNHDA and CDR2 is SQIVND (reference sequence). The CDR3 spans 14 residues. The V and J ends lost 5 bases and 5 bases respectively, with 13 bases between them. CDR3 in DNA: TGTGCCAGTAGTGCCTACAGGGACCATCAGCCCCAGCATTTT. Its translation is CASSAYRDHQPQHF.

The V and J genes are TRBV6-1 and TRBJ2-1, with D possibly being TRBD2 (6 bases). Germline-derived CDR1 and CDR2 are MNHNS and SASEGT. The V and J ends lost 2 bases and 5 bases respectively, with 7 bases between them. There are 13 residues in the CDR3. This CDR3 is CASSERGNNEQFF. The CDR3 DNA reads as TGTGCCAGCAGTGAACGGGGGAACAATGAGCAGTTCTTC.

The chain combines TRBV28 with TRBJ2-1; D perhaps matches TRBD2 (5 bases). This CDR3 is 14 amino acids long. CDR1 MDHEN and CDR2 SYDVKM come from the germline V gene. The germline V and J ends were trimmed by 7 bases and 2 bases, with 12 bases remaining between them. As DNA, the CDR3 is TGTGCCAGCACGGAAAGCGGACCCTACAATGAGCAGTTCTTC. Residues: CASTESGPYNEQFF.